These 12 T cell receptor beta chains were sequenced from one sample in a study of cytomegalovirus exposure and HLA in healthy donors. Both 60 Vbeta primers and 13 Jbeta primers went into the PCR. Assay used: immunoSEQ multiplex PCR; TCRdb lists only in-frame clones, some missing. The table lists under 170,000 clones, 75% to 85% of them singletons, with just under 6.5% in the top ten. Specimen: PBMCs. The origin of the receptors is a man aged 50 to 59 in good health and CMV-seropositive.

This clone occurred once. The V gene is TRBV4-1, the J gene TRBJ2-7; TRBD1 matches at 7 bases. J lost 3 bases, V lost 0 bases, and 17 bases had no gene match. Per the germline V gene, CDR1 is MGHRA and CDR2 is YSYEKL. This CDR3 region has 19 residues. CDR3 coding DNA: TGCGCCAGCAGCCAAGAAGGGCCCCCGATGGGACAGAGACTCTACGAGCAGTACTTC. Its protein is CASSQEGPPMGQRLYEQYF.

The chain couples TRBV2 to TRBJ1-1; no definite D call. The CDR3 runs 14 residues. V lost 4 bases and J lost 4, with 13 bases in between. Germline V gene lookup returns CDR1 SNHLY and CDR2 FYNNEI. In nucleotides, the CDR3 is TGTGCCAGCAGTGCCGGGGAGGGCGGCACTGAAGCTTTCTTT. It encodes CASSAGEGGTEAFF.

The V call is TRBV28, the J call TRBJ1-4; perhaps TRBD1 as D (6 bases). This CDR3 has 16 amino acids. CDR1 and CDR2 from the germline V gene are MDHEN and SYDVKM. V was clipped by 4 bases and J by 3 bases, with 15 bases between them. The CDR3, as DNA: TGTGCCAGCAGTTCCCCGGGGACACCTCCTAATGAAAAACTGTTTTTT. Translated: CASSSPGTPPNEKLFF. Combining the CDR3 with reference TRBV28 and TRBJ1-4 gives the whole variable domain DVKVTQSSRYLVKRTGEKVFLECVQDMDHENMFWYRQDPGLGLRLIYFSYDVKMKEKGDIPEGYSVSREKKERFSLILESASTNQTSMYLCASSSPGTPPNEKLFFGSGTQLSVL.

This chain connects TRBV4-2 to TRBJ2-7; 15 nucleotides match TRBD2. The germline gives CDR1 LGHNA, CDR2 YNFKEQ. The CDR3 is 15 amino acids. V lost 4 bases and J lost 7; bases outside the gene matches: 5. The CDR3 DNA is TGTGCCAGCAGCCGGGGACTAGCGGGAGGTGGGGAGCAGTACTTC. Protein: CASSRGLAGGGEQYF.

The gene calls are TRBV4-1 and TRBJ2-1; 9 positions match TRBD2. The J segment lost 6 bases and the V segment lost 1 base, leaving 7 bases of the junction unmatched. Looked up from germline, CDR1 is MGHRA and CDR2 is YSYEKL. There are 16 residues in the CDR3. In DNA, the CDR3 is TGCGCCAGCAGCCAAGCCCCGGGACTAGCCAGCAATGAGCAGTTCTTC. As protein: CASSQAPGLASNEQFF.

The rearrangement uses TRBV7-2 and TRBJ2-2, with a possible D match to TRBD2 (5 bases). The CDR3 totals 16 residues. The V gene's germline CDR1 is SGHTA and CDR2 FQGNSA. Trimming took off 2 bases at V and 5 bases at J, with 15 bases between the two ends. CDR3 in DNA: TGTGCCAGCAGCTTACTATCGGGGATTGATACCGGGGAGCTGTTTTTT. This gives the protein CASSLLSGIDTGELFF.

This clone came up a few times. The CDR3 region is CASSSPGDGANVLTF. CDR3 bases: TGTGCCAGCAGTTCCCCAGGGGATGGGGCCAACGTCCTGACTTTC. The chain recombines TRBV28 with TRBJ2-6; possible D gene TRBD1, 6 bases. This CDR3 has 15 amino acids. Germline V gene data show CDR1 as MDHEN and CDR2 as SYDVKM. V gave up 4 bases and J gave up 3 bases, with 10 bases separating them.

The table lists this clone with a count of one. V is TRBV5-1 and J is TRBJ2-7; the match to TRBD2 covers 7 bases. With 0 bases clipped from V and 3 bases from J, the junction kept 9 bases outside the gene matches. This CDR3 has 16 residues. CDR1 and CDR2 (germline): SGHRS, YFSETQ. The CDR3 nucleotides are TGCGCCAGCAGCTTGGAGGGCGGGAGCCATGTCTACGAGCAGTACTTC. It translates to CASSLEGGSHVYEQYF.

The chain combines TRBV5-6 with TRBJ2-2; maybe TRBD1 (5 bases). V was trimmed by 6 bases and J by 7 bases, leaving 13 bases between them. Germline lookup yields CDR1 SGHDT and CDR2 YYEEEE. This CDR3 has 13 amino acids. The CDR3 coding sequence is TGTGCCAGCATAAAGGGGCCAGACGGGGAGCTGTTTTTT. Its protein is CASIKGPDGELFF.

The DNA of the CDR3 is TGTGCCAGCAGCTGGGATGCTAGCGGGAGATACGAGCAGTACTTC. Its translation: CASSWDASGRYEQYF. The rearrangement uses TRBV11-2 and TRBJ2-7; 10 bases are shared with TRBD2. V lost 4 bases and J lost 4; bases outside the gene matches: 7. The CDR3 loop spans 15 amino acids. Germline V gene lookup returns CDR1 SGHAT and CDR2 FQNNGV.

The chain links TRBV2 to TRBJ2-7; TRBD1 aligns across 11 bases. The V gene's germline CDR1 is SNHLY and CDR2 FYNNEI. The ends lost 7 bases at V and 12 bases at J; junction bases unmatched: 5. This CDR3 spans 11 amino acids. This CDR3 reads CASTRTGGGYF. CDR3 in DNA: TGTGCCAGCACTCGGACAGGGGGCGGGTACTTC.

This chain links TRBV18 with TRBJ1-3, with D possibly matching TRBD1 (5 bases). The germline CDR1 and CDR2 sequences are KGHSH and LQKENI. V dropped 2 bases and J dropped 0 bases, with 11 bases sitting between them. The CDR3 sequence is 16 residues long. The CDR3 spells CASSPGAGDSGNTIYF. CDR3 DNA sequence: TGTGCCAGCTCACCAGGGGCCGGAGACTCTGGAAACACCATATATTTT.